The 32 T cell receptor beta chains below were found in one sample sequenced in a study of shared clonotypes between healthy human individuals. Sequenced by immunoSEQ multiplex PCR; TCRdb stores in-frame clones only, minus some. The sample shows millions of clones, around nine tenths of them seen only once. Input material: naive CD4+ T cells sorted from blood. Sample subset: CD45RA+ positively selected. The receptors come from a man aged 18 to 29 in good health.

V gene TRBV2 combines with J gene TRBJ2-7; 11 bases fit TRBD2. This CDR3 is built from 16 residues. The V and J ends lost 6 bases and 4 bases, in that order; junction bases with no gene match: 11. The germline CDR1 and CDR2 sequences are SNHLY and FYNNEI. The CDR3: CASSLGLAGLTYEQYF. The CDR3 DNA reads as TGTGCCAGCAGCCTCGGACTAGCGGGCCTAACTTACGAGCAGTACTTC.

The V gene is TRBV30, the J gene TRBJ1-1, with 11 bases fitting TRBD1. The germline CDR1 and CDR2 sequences are GTSNPN and SVGIG (reference sequence). Losses at the gene ends were 3 bases for V and 10 bases for J; bases not matched to a gene: 7. This CDR3 is 13 amino acids long. CDR3 DNA: TGTGCCTGGAGCCCTGGGGACAGGGGGGGAGCTTTCTTT. Its translation is CAWSPGDRGGAFF. The full variable domain, in which reference TRBV30 and TRBJ1-1 provide the parts outside the CDR3, is SQTIHQWPATLVQPVGSPLSLECTVEGTSNPNLYWYRQAAGRGLQLLFYSVGIGQISSEVPQNLSASRPQDRQFILSSKKLLLSDSGFYLCAWSPGDRGGAFFGQGTRLTVV.

The chain joins TRBV2 to TRBJ2-7; TRBD1 is a possible D gene (6 bases). This CDR3 is 15 amino acids long. Germline lookup yields CDR1 SNHLY and CDR2 FYNNEI. Trimming removed 7 bases at V and 1 base at J, with 17 bases between. CDR3 sequence reads: CASTVGAVPSYEQYF. In nucleotides, the CDR3 is TGTGCCAGCACCGTGGGGGCGGTTCCTTCCTACGAGCAGTACTTC.

The chain joins TRBV28 to TRBJ1-4; D may be TRBD1 (5 bases). CDR3 length: 12 amino acids. Germline CDR1 reads MDHEN; CDR2 reads SYDVKM. Trimming cost V 8 bases and J 5 bases, with 9 bases left between them. CDR3 region: CASGRGNEKLFF. Written as DNA, the CDR3 is TGTGCCAGCGGTCGGGGGAATGAAAAACTGTTTTTT. Full variable domain (missing parts from reference TRBV28 and TRBJ1-4): DVKVTQSSRYLVKRTGEKVFLECVQDMDHENMFWYRQDPGLGLRLIYFSYDVKMKEKGDIPEGYSVSREKKERFSLILESASTNQTSMYLCASGRGNEKLFFGSGTQLSVL.

The chain links TRBV6-5 to TRBJ1-2, with 9 bases lining up with TRBD1. Per germline, CDR1 MNHEY and CDR2 SVGAGI. The CDR3 is 14 residues long. V lost 6 bases to trimming and J lost 8 bases; unmatched junction nucleotides: 10. The CDR3 loop is CASRSEGTGNGYTF. In DNA form, the CDR3 reads TGTGCCAGCAGGTCCGAAGGGACAGGGAACGGCTACACCTTC.

The V and J genes are TRBV7-2 and TRBJ2-3; possibly TRBD1 for D (6 bases). Germline CDR1 and CDR2: SGHTA and FQGNSA. Trimming cost V 6 bases and J 0 bases, with 16 bases left between them. CDR3 size: 16 residues. CDR3 DNA sequence: TGTGCCAGCAGTCCTTCAACAGGGCGAAGCACAGATACGCAGTATTTT. Protein sequence: CASSPSTGRSTDTQYF.

The CDR3 sequence is CATYSQAGEQYF. The CDR3 bases are TGTGCCACCTATTCTCAGGCCGGGGAGCAGTACTTC. The J gene is TRBJ2-7, the V gene TRBV10-3; D is uncertain. The CDR3 spans 12 residues. CDR1 and CDR2 (germline): ENHRY, SYGVKD. V lost 10 bases and J lost 7, with 17 bases in between.

This clone was counted once. The genes are TRBV6-5 and TRBJ1-2; 7 bases are shared with TRBD1. CDR3 size: 13 residues. The germline V gene has CDR1 MNHEY and CDR2 SVGAGI. Losses at the gene ends were 5 bases for V and 6 bases for J; bases not matched to a gene: 6. CDR3 region: CASSPQGTDGYTF. The DNA of the CDR3 is TGTGCCAGCAGTCCACAGGGGACTGATGGCTACACCTTC.

The CDR3, as DNA: TGTGCCACCATAGCGGGAGGCACCGGGGAGCTGTTTTTT. Translating gives CATIAGGTGELFF. The rearrangement uses TRBV10-3 and TRBJ2-2; 10 nucleotides align to TRBD2. CDR3 length equals 13 residues. Trimming cost V 10 bases and J 4 bases; bases outside gene matches: 3. Germline lookup yields CDR1 ENHRY and CDR2 SYGVKD.

The V gene is TRBV5-8, the J gene TRBJ2-1; the D is unclear. V lost 2 bases and J 7 bases, leaving 10 bases between the germline ends. Per germline, CDR1 SGHTS and CDR2 YDEGEE. This CDR3 spans 13 amino acids. CDR3 in DNA: TGTGCCAGCAGCTTACCCTGGTCGAATGAGCAGTTCTTC. Its translation is CASSLPWSNEQFF.

The chain has TRBV29-1 and TRBJ2-5, with 10 bases identical to TRBD2. CDR3 length: 12 amino acids. V gave up 8 bases and J gave up 7 bases; unmatched junction bases: 7. Per the germline V gene, CDR1 is SQVTM and CDR2 is ANQGSEA. CDR3 sequence reads: CSTGLAAGTQYF. The DNA of the CDR3 is TGCAGCACAGGACTAGCGGCGGGGACCCAGTACTTC.

J is TRBJ2-1 and V is TRBV4-1; no firm D call. V was clipped by 0 bases and J by 5 bases, with 14 bases between them. Per germline, CDR1 MGHRA and CDR2 YSYEKL. The CDR3 is 16 amino acids. The CDR3, as DNA: TGCGCCAGCAGCCAAGATCAGAGTAGAGGCCACAATGAGCAGTTCTTC. The encoded protein is CASSQDQSRGHNEQFF.

The CDR3 spells CASSKPSWGYNEQFF. DNA of the CDR3: TGTGCCAGCAGCAAACCCTCCTGGGGCTACAATGAGCAGTTCTTC. The genes are TRBV6-5 and TRBJ2-1; D gene uncertain. The germline V gene has CDR1 MNHEY and CDR2 SVGAGI. The CDR3 extends over 15 amino acids. V was clipped by 6 bases and J by 3 bases, with 15 bases between them.

V is TRBV15 and J is TRBJ1-2; D not resolved. Per germline, CDR1 LNHNV and CDR2 YYDKDF (reference sequence). The germline V and J ends were trimmed by 1 base and 5 bases, with 5 bases remaining between them. This CDR3 spans 12 amino acids. CDR3 region: CATSRVPYGYTF. CDR3 in DNA: TGTGCCACCAGCAGAGTACCGTATGGCTACACCTTC.

The chain employs TRBV19 and TRBJ2-6; TRBD1 matches 9 bases. The junction had 10 bases not matched to a gene; V was cut back by 4 bases and J by 0 bases. Germline CDR1 and CDR2: LNHDA and SQIVND (reference sequence). This CDR3 region has 19 residues. The CDR3 reads CASSTYGPGQGSGANVLTF. CDR3 nucleotide sequence: TGTGCCAGTAGTACCTACGGTCCGGGACAGGGCTCTGGGGCCAACGTCCTGACTTTC. Full variable domain (missing parts from reference TRBV19 and TRBJ2-6): DGGITQSPKYLFRKEGQNVTLSCEQNLNHDAMYWYRQDPGQGLRLIYYSQIVNDFQKGDIAEGYSVSREKKESFPLTVTSAQKNPTAFYLCASSTYGPGQGSGANVLTFGAGSRLTVL.

This clone was observed a few times. The rearrangement links TRBV18 to TRBJ2-2, with 8 bases fitting TRBD2. The CDR3 loop spans 14 amino acids. Germline trimming cut 6 bases from V and 7 bases from J; bases unmatched to any gene: 7. Germline V lookup: CDR1 KGHSH, CDR2 LQKENI. This CDR3 is CASSPAGAVGELFF. CDR3 DNA sequence: TGTGCCAGCTCTCCAGCGGGAGCGGTCGGGGAGCTGTTTTTT.

The rearrangement joins TRBV7-8 to TRBJ2-2; no reliable D call. Germline-derived CDR1 and CDR2 are SGHVS and FQNEAQ. The CDR3 length is 13 residues. Trimming shortened V by 5 bases and J by 5 bases, and 9 bases separated the two germline ends. The CDR3 DNA follows: TGTGCCAGCAGCATAGGGTTAACCGGGGAGCTGTTTTTT. This codes for CASSIGLTGELFF.

The rearrangement joins TRBV9 to TRBJ1-4; TRBD1 might be the D (5 bases). Germline CDR1 reads SGDLS; CDR2 reads YYNGEE. Trimming pared 4 bases from V and 0 bases from J, leaving 13 bases between. CDR3 length equals 16 residues. The CDR3 protein is CASSSRGDSTNEKLFF. Here the CDR3 DNA reads TGTGCCAGCAGCTCGAGAGGGGATTCAACTAATGAAAAACTGTTTTTT. Together with reference TRBV9 and TRBJ1-4, the CDR3 gives the full variable domain: DSGVTQTPKHLITATGQRVTLRCSPRSGDLSVYWYQQSLDQGLQFLIQYYNGEERAKGNILERFSAQQFPDLHSELNLSSLELGDSALYFCASSSRGDSTNEKLFFGSGTQLSVL.

The chain joins TRBV27 to TRBJ2-7; maybe TRBD2 (5 bases). The CDR3 spans 15 residues. Germline CDR1 is MNHEY and CDR2 is SMNVEV (reference sequence). V was cut by 4 bases and J by 4 bases, with 17 bases left in between. As DNA, the CDR3 is TGTGCCAGCAGTTCCCTAGGGCTAGCAAATTACGAGCAGTACTTC. Translation: CASSSLGLANYEQYF.

The V call is TRBV7-3, the J call TRBJ2-3; 12 nucleotides match TRBD2. V shed 5 bases and J 2 bases; nucleotides not matched to a gene: 5. Germline CDR1 reads SGHTA; CDR2 reads FQGTGA. CDR3 size: 16 residues. The CDR3 protein is CASSHLAGGPTDTQYF. CDR3 sequence (DNA): TGTGCCAGCAGCCACCTAGCGGGGGGGCCCACAGATACGCAGTATTTT.

CDR3 in amino acids: CASSRPGTGGAGYTF. Here the CDR3 DNA reads TGTGCCAGCAGCCGCCCCGGGACAGGGGGCGCCGGCTACACCTTC. V gene TRBV5-4 combines with J gene TRBJ1-2; 12 nucleotides agree with TRBD1. Germline V gives CDR1 SGHNT, CDR2 YYREEE (reference sequence). After removal of 4 bases from V and 8 bases from J, the junction contained 9 bases not matched to a gene. This CDR3 spans 15 amino acids.

The chain combines TRBV6-6 with TRBJ2-5; D unresolved. Trimming pared 4 bases from V and 2 bases from J, leaving 11 bases between. The CDR3 totals 14 residues. Germline-derived CDR1 and CDR2 are MNHNY and SVGAGI (reference sequence). In DNA, the CDR3 is TGTGCCAGCAGTTTTCCCAATTTTCAAGAGACCCAGTACTTC. Translating gives CASSFPNFQETQYF.

This clone showed up just once. This chain uses TRBV2 with TRBJ2-5; 9 bases fit TRBD1. Germline lookup yields CDR1 SNHLY and CDR2 FYNNEI. After removal of 6 bases from V and 5 bases from J, the junction contained 10 bases not matched to a gene. This CDR3 contains 15 residues. In DNA, the CDR3 is TGTGCCAGCAGCGACGAGGGACAGGGATACGAGACCCAGTACTTC. Protein: CASSDEGQGYETQYF.

The rearrangement links TRBV6-5 to TRBJ2-1; D could derive from TRBD1 or TRBD2 (5 bases each). In germline, CDR1 is MNHEY, CDR2 SVGAGI. V was clipped by 5 bases and J by 6 bases, with 17 bases between them. The CDR3 covers 15 residues. CDR3 nucleotides: TGTGCCAGCAGTCCCCCAGGGACGGGATTCAATGAGCAGTTCTTC. It is translated as CASSPPGTGFNEQFF.

The V gene is TRBV6-1, the J gene TRBJ2-2; D is perhaps TRBD1 (6 bases). Per germline, CDR1 MNHNS and CDR2 SASEGT. Trimming took off 2 bases at V and 5 bases at J, with 12 bases between the two ends. This CDR3 contains 15 residues. CDR3 nucleotides: TGTGCCAGCAGTGAATTTGGGGGCCGAACCGGGGAGCTGTTTTTT. It yields the protein CASSEFGGRTGELFF.

V and J are TRBV2 and TRBJ1-6; the D gene is possibly TRBD1 (6 bases). The CDR3 is 13 residues long. CDR1 and CDR2 (germline): SNHLY, FYNNEI. Trimming left V 7 bases short and J 10 bases short, with 14 bases between. CDR3 protein: CASNLDSVSPLHF. CDR3 nucleotides: TGTGCCAGCAACCTGGACAGTGTATCACCCCTCCACTTT.

V usage is TRBV5-1 and J usage is TRBJ2-1, with TRBD2 identical over 8 bases. The CDR3 covers 17 residues. Germline V CDR1 and CDR2: SGHRS, YFSETQ. V gave up 3 bases and J gave up 0 bases; unmatched junction bases: 8. DNA for the CDR3: TGCGCCAGCAGCTGGGGAACCGGGACTAGCTCCTACAATGAGCAGTTCTTC. It yields the protein CASSWGTGTSSYNEQFF.

This clone has only a few counts. The chain recombines TRBV28 with TRBJ1-2; D gene ambiguous. Trimming stripped 3 bases from V and 4 bases from J, with 15 bases between. Germline CDR1 and CDR2: MDHEN and SYDVKM. CDR3 length equals 15 residues. CDR3 bases: TGTGCCAGCAGTTTCCCACCGGAGGGCAGCTATGGCTACACCTTC. Protein product: CASSFPPEGSYGYTF.

The chain has TRBV30 and TRBJ2-7, with 8 bases matching TRBD1. Germline trimming cut 2 bases from V and 3 bases from J; bases unmatched to any gene: 3. Germline CDR1 GTSNPN, CDR2 SVGIG (reference sequence). There are 13 residues in the CDR3. This chain's CDR3 is CAWSNRGIYEQYF. CDR3 sequence (DNA): TGTGCCTGGAGTAACAGGGGGATCTACGAGCAGTACTTC.

The chain is built from TRBV29-1 and TRBJ2-5; D possibly corresponds to TRBD1 (6 bases). CDR3 size: 11 residues. Trimming took 4 bases from V and 3 from J, leaving 6 bases between them. Per the germline V gene, CDR1 is SQVTM and CDR2 is ANQGSEA. CDR3 coding DNA: TGCAGCGTTGGGACAGAAGAGACCCAGTACTTC. Its protein is CSVGTEETQYF.

To note about this clone: A junction end diverges from the germline sequence, so it may reflect a read error. In DNA form, the CDR3 reads TGTGCCAGCAGATTGGCCGGGACTAGCGGGAGTAGCGAGCAGTACTTC. This gives the protein CASRLAGTSGSSEQYF. This rearrangement joins TRBV5-6 to TRBJ2-7, with TRBD2 identical over 14 bases. Per the germline V gene, CDR1 is SGHDT and CDR2 is YYEEEE. This CDR3 contains 16 residues.

V usage is TRBV30 and J usage is TRBJ2-2; D perhaps matches TRBD1 (5 bases). The germline V and J ends were trimmed by 3 bases and 5 bases, with 10 bases remaining between them. This CDR3 spans 13 amino acids. Germline V CDR1 and CDR2: GTSNPN, SVGIG (reference sequence). CDR3 loop: CAWRDTRTGELFF. The CDR3, as DNA: TGTGCCTGGAGGGACACAAGAACCGGGGAGCTGTTTTTT.